A single T cell receptor beta chain is shown here with its context. The length of the CDR3 is 16 residues. The germline gives CDR1 SGHTA, CDR2 FQGNSA. The ends lost 2 bases at V and 4 bases at J; junction bases unmatched: 5. Measured with immunoSEQ multiplex PCR; TCRdb has only the in-frame clones, and not every one. The repertoire consists of 200,000 to 250,000 clones, with 80% to 90% occurring once and the leading ten covering roughly 3%. The entry originates in a study of blood T cell repertoires in COVID-19. Across the whole study: Some COVID-19 samples were acute and others convalescent; all came from the United States, Italy and Spain. T cells, B-cell-depleted T cells, or PBMCs supplied cDNA or gDNA.

This TCR was recovered from a young man with COVID-19, enrolled during active disease. The chain is built from TRBV7-2 and TRBJ2-2; 9 bases are a match to TRBD1. Material for sequencing was peripheral blood. CDR3 DNA: TGTGCCAGCAGCTTAACAGGGGGCTGGAGCACCGGGGAGCTGTTTTTT. Residues: CASSLTGGWSTGELFF.